A single T cell receptor beta chain is shown here with its context. Its target is unknown. This sample stems from a study of blood T cells in healthy people across ages. Using a J-beta primer mix together with a sample-barcoded 5' primer, a second PCR was run for roughly 6 to 12 cycles. MiXCR was run by TCRdb on the 5' RACE reads, yielding one entry per CDR3 protein. Counted here are around 1,900,000 distinct CDR3 sequences, about two fifths occurring once; the ten biggest clones make up 20% to 25%. Whole-study findings and limits: In long-lived donors, naive CD4+ cell counts and diversity exceeded those of aged donors.

The sequencing input was blood. The TCR originated in a human donor in good health.

CDR3 bases: TGTGCCAGCAAGCCGGGCGGGCCAAGGGAGACCCAGTACTTC. Amino acids: CASKPGGPRETQYF. The chain recombines TRBV2 with TRBJ2-5; possibly TRBD2 for D (5 bases). V gave up 7 bases and J gave up 5 bases, with 17 bases separating them. Germline V lookup: CDR1 SNHLY, CDR2 FYNNEI. This CDR3 contains 14 residues. Full variable domain (missing parts from reference TRBV2 and TRBJ2-5): EPEVTQTPSHQVTQMGQEVILRCVPISNHLYFYWYRQILGQKVEFLVSFYNNEISEKSEIFDDQFSVERPDGSNFTLKIRSTKLEDSAMYFCASKPGGPRETQYFGPGTRLLVL.